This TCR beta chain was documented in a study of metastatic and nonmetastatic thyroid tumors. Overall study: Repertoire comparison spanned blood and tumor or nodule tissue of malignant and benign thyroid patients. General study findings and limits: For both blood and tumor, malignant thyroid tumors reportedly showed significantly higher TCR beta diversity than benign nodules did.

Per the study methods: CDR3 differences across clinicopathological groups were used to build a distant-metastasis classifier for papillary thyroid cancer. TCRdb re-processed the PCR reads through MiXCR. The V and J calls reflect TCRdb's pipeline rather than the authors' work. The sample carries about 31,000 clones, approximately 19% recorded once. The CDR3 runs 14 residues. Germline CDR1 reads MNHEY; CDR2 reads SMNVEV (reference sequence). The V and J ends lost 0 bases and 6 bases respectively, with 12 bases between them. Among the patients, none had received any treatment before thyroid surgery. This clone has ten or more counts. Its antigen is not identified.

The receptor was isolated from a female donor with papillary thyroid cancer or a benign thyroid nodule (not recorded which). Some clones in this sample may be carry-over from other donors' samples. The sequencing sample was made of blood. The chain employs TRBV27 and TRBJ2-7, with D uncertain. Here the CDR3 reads CASSLSVGSGEQYF. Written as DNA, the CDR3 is TGTGCCAGCAGTTTATCGGTCGGTTCGGGCGAGCAGTACTTC.